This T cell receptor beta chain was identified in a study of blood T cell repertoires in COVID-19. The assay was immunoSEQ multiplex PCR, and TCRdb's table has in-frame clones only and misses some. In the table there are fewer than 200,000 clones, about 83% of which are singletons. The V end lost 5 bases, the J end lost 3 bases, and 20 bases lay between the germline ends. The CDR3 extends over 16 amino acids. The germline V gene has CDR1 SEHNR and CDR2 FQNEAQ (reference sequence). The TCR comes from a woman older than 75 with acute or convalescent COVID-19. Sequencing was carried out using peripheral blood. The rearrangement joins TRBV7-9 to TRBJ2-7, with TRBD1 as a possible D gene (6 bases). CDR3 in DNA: TGTGCCAGCAGCCCCACGGGGCAGGGGTCATTCTACGAGCAGTACTTC. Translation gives CASSPTGQGSFYEQYF.